The 9 T cell receptor beta chains reported below all come from one sample, sequenced in a study of T cell responses to AZD1222 COVID-19 vaccine. Here immunoSEQ multiplex PCR was the method, and the copy in TCRdb shows in-frame clones only, minus some. Of about 81,000 clones in the sample, approximately 89% were seen once. Sample: peripheral blood, taken 28 days after the second AZD1222 dose. These receptors came from an adult who received the AZD1222 COVID-19 vaccine.

The CDR3 bases are TGTGCCAGCAACGACAGGGGTGGCACTGGGGCCAACGTCCTGACTTTC. Its protein product is CASNDRGGTGANVLTF. The J gene is TRBJ2-6, the V gene TRBV19; 8 nucleotides agree with TRBD1. This CDR3 region has 16 residues. CDR1 LNHDA and CDR2 SQIVND come from the germline V gene (reference sequence). With 9 bases clipped from V and 2 bases from J, the junction kept 9 bases outside the gene matches.

The rearrangement links TRBV7-9 to TRBJ2-1; 7 bases are shared with TRBD1. Per the germline V gene, CDR1 is SEHNR and CDR2 is FQNEAQ (reference sequence). CDR3 length: 15 residues. Unmatched junction bases numbered 7, after V lost 0 bases and J lost 8 bases. The CDR3 DNA sequence: TGTGCCAGCAGCTTAGCCCTGACAGGGTACGATGAGCAGTTCTTC. Translated: CASSLALTGYDEQFF. Full variable domain (remainder filled in from reference TRBV7-9 and TRBJ2-1): DTGVSQNPRHKITKRGQNVTFRCDPISEHNRLYWYRQTLGQGPEFLTYFQNEAQLEKSRLLSDRFSAERPKGSFSTLEIQRTEQGDSAMYLCASSLALTGYDEQFFGPGTRLTVL.

The V gene is TRBV28, the J gene TRBJ1-5, with unresolved D. From germline, CDR1 is MDHEN and CDR2 SYDVKM. CDR3 length: 12 amino acids. V lost 6 bases and J 6 bases, leaving 9 bases between the germline ends. The CDR3 region has the DNA TGTGCCAGCAGGAGCGAAGCTCAGCCCCAGCATTTT. It specifies CASRSEAQPQHF.

CDR3 in DNA: TGTGCCTGGAGTGTGGATTTCGCGAACACTGAAGCTTTCTTT. Residues: CAWSVDFANTEAFF. The chain uses TRBV30 and TRBJ1-1; D ambiguous. The V and J ends lost 0 bases and 1 base respectively, with 9 bases between them. Germline V gene lookup returns CDR1 GTSNPN and CDR2 SVGIG (reference sequence). This CDR3 comprises 14 residues. The entire variable domain, with the rest obtained from reference TRBV30 and TRBJ1-1, is as follows: SQTIHQWPATLVQPVGSPLSLECTVEGTSNPNLYWYRQAAGRGLQLLFYSVGIGQISSEVPQNLSASRPQDRQFILSSKKLLLSDSGFYLCAWSVDFANTEAFFGQGTRLTVV.

The rearrangement joins TRBV28 to TRBJ2-2; tentatively, D is TRBD2 (6 bases). The CDR3 consists of 13 residues. V lost 7 bases, J lost 5 bases, and 11 bases lay in between. Germline loops: CDR1 MDHEN, CDR2 SYDVKM. In DNA form, the CDR3 reads TGTGCCAGCAAGGGAGGAGGGACCGGGGAGCTGTTTTTT. Its protein is CASKGGGTGELFF.

This clone was counted a few times. The chain couples TRBV19 to TRBJ2-3; 7 positions match TRBD1. Per germline, CDR1 LNHDA and CDR2 SQIVND (reference sequence). With 6 bases clipped from V and 0 bases from J, the junction kept 6 bases outside the gene matches. The CDR3 contains 15 residues. CDR3 nucleotide sequence: TGTGCCAGTAGGGCACAGGGGTTAAGCACAGATACGCAGTATTTT. It encodes CASRAQGLSTDTQYF. The full variable domain, with the rest looked up from reference TRBV19 and TRBJ2-3, is DGGITQSPKYLFRKEGQNVTLSCEQNLNHDAMYWYRQDPGQGLRLIYYSQIVNDFQKGDIAEGYSVSREKKESFPLTVTSAQKNPTAFYLCASRAQGLSTDTQYFGPGTRLTVL.

The chain recombines TRBV5-1 with TRBJ2-7; TRBD2 matches 15 bases. The CDR3 sequence is 17 residues long. CDR1 is SGHRS, CDR2 YFSETQ, per germline. J lost 3 bases, V lost 5 bases, and 9 bases had no gene match. This CDR3 reads CASSRTSGRVHDYEQYF. In DNA, the CDR3 is TGCGCCAGCAGTCGGACTAGCGGGAGGGTCCACGACTACGAGCAGTACTTC.

This chain connects TRBV5-4 to TRBJ2-7, with unresolved D. The length of the CDR3 is 12 residues. CDR1 SGHNT and CDR2 YYREEE come from the germline V gene (reference sequence). Trimming shortened V by 4 bases and J by 2 bases, and 7 bases separated the two germline ends. The CDR3, as DNA: TGTGCCAGCAGCGTTGACACCTACGAGCAGTACTTC. It yields the protein CASSVDTYEQYF.

The chain is built from TRBV10-3 and TRBJ2-7, with TRBD2 identical over 9 bases. Looked up from germline, CDR1 is ENHRY and CDR2 is SYGVKD. Trimming at V came to 0 bases and at J to 2 bases, leaving 5 bases not matched to a gene. The CDR3 loop spans 16 amino acids. The CDR3 spells CAISESTSGGPYEQYF. The CDR3, as DNA: TGTGCCATCAGTGAGTCGACTAGCGGAGGACCCTACGAGCAGTACTTC.